This TCR beta chain comes out of a study of graft-versus-host responses after intestinal transplantation. Study overall: Recipients were all induced with anti-thymocyte globulin, then given tacrolimus and steroids for two to three years.

This clone was found once. Its antigen is undetermined. The CDR3 totals 16 residues. V was shortened by 1 base and J by 3 bases, with 12 bases between the two germline ends. Germline-derived CDR1 and CDR2 are SGHVS and FNYEAQ. The repertoire was sequenced with immunoSEQ multiplex PCR; TCRdb's copy has only in-frame clones and lacks some. The profile shows some 85,000 clones, around 87% of them singletons. General study results and limits: GvH clones occurred in recipient marrow; some first appeared in ileum or blood. Early after transplant, HvG clones declined as circulating GvH clones peaked.

The source was unstimulated CD8+ T cells sorted from spleen or lymph node cells, collected before transplant. The source of this sequence is a human donor who was the organ donor for an intestinal transplant. This sequence joins TRBV7-6 and TRBJ2-2, with a possible D match to TRBD2 (6 bases). CDR3 sequence reads: CASSLGGLLYTGELFF. Here the CDR3 DNA reads TGTGCCAGCAGCTTAGGGGGACTGCTGTACACCGGGGAGCTGTTTTTT.